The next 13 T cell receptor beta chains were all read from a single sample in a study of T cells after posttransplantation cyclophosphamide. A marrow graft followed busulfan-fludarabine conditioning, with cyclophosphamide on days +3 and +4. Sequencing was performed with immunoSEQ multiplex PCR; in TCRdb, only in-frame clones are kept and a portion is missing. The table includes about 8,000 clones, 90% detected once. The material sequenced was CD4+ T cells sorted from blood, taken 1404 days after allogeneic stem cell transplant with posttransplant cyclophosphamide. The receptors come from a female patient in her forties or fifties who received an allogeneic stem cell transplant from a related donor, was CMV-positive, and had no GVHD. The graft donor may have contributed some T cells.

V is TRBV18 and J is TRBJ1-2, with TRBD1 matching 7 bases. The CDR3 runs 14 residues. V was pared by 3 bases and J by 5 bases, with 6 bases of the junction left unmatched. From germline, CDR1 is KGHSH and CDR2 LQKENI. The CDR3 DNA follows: TGTGCCAGCTCACCCGGGACAGAGGGATATGGCTACACCTTC. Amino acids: CASSPGTEGYGYTF. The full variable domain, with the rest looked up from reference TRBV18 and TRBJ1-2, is NAGVMQNPRHLVRRRGQEARLRCSPMKGHSHVYWYRQLPEEGLKFMVYLQKENIIDESGMPKERFSAEFPKEGPSILRIQQVVRGDSAAYFCASSPGTEGYGYTFGSGTRLTVV.

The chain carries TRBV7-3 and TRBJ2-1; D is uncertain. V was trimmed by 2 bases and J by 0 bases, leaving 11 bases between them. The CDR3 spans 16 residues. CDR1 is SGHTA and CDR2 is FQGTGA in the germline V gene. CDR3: CASSLEATSSYNEQFF. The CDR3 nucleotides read TGTGCCAGCAGCTTAGAGGCGACGAGCTCCTACAATGAGCAGTTCTTC.

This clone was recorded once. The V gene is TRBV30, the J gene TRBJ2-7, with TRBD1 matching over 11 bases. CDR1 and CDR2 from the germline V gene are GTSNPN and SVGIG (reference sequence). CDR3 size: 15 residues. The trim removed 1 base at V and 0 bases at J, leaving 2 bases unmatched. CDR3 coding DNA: TGTGCCTGGAGTGGCGGGACAGGGGGCTCCTACGAGCAGTACTTC. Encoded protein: CAWSGGTGGSYEQYF.

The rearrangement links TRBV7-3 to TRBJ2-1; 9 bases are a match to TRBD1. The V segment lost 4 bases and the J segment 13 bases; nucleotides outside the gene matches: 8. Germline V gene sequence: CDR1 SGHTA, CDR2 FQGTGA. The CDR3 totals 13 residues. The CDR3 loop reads CASSWGTGNSQFF. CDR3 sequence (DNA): TGTGCCAGCAGCTGGGGGACAGGGAATTCCCAGTTCTTC.

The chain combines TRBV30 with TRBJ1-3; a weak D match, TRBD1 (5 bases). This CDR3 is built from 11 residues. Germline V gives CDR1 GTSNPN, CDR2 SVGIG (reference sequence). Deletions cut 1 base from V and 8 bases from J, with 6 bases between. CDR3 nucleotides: TGTGCCTGGAGTGCCAGGGACACCATATATTTT. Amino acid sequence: CAWSARDTIYF.

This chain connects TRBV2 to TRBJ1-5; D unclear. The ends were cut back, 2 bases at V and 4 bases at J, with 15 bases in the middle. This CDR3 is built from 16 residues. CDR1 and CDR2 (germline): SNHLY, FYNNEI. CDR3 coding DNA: TGTGCCAGCAGTGAATCCGGGATCTTCCTTAATCAGCCCCAGCATTTT. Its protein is CASSESGIFLNQPQHF.

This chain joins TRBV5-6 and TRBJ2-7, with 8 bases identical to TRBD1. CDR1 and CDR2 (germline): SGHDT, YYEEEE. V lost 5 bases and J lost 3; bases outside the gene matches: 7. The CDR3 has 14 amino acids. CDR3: CASSPGQEVYEQYF. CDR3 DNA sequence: TGTGCCAGCAGTCCGGGACAGGAGGTCTACGAGCAGTACTTC.

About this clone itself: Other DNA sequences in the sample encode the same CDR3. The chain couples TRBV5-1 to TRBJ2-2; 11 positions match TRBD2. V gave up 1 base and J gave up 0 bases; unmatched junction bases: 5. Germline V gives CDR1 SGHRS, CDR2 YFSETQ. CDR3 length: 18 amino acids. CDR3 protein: CASSLSLAGGTNTGELFF. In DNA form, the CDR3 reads TGCGCCAGCAGCTTGTCTCTAGCGGGAGGAACGAACACCGGGGAGCTGTTTTTT. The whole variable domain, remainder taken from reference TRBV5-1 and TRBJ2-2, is KAGVTQTPRYLIKTRGQQVTLSCSPISGHRSVSWYQQTPGQGLQFLFEYFSETQRNKGNFPGRFSGRQFSNSRSEMNVSTLELGDSALYLCASSLSLAGGTNTGELFFGEGSRLTVL.

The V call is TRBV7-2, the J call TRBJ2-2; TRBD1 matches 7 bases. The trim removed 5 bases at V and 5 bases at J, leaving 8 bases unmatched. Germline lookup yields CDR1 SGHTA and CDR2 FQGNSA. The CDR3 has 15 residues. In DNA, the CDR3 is TGTGCCAGCAGCCCCGACAGGGCGAGGACCGGGGAGCTGTTTTTT. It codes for CASSPDRARTGELFF.

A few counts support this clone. CDR3 sequence reads: CSASRGEEAFF. In DNA, the CDR3 is TGCAGTGCTAGCAGGGGCGAAGAAGCTTTCTTT. The chain joins TRBV20-1 to TRBJ1-1; perhaps TRBD1 as D (6 bases). The V end was cut by 3 bases, the J end by 8 bases, with 10 bases between. The CDR3 has 11 residues. Germline V gene data show CDR1 as DFQATT and CDR2 as SNEGSKA (reference sequence).

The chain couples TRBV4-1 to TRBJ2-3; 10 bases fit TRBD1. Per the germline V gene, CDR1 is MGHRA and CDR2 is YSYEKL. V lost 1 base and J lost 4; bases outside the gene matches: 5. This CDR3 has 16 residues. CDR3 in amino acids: CASSQGGQGQADTQYF. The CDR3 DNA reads TGCGCCAGCAGCCAAGGGGGACAGGGGCAGGCAGATACGCAGTATTTT.

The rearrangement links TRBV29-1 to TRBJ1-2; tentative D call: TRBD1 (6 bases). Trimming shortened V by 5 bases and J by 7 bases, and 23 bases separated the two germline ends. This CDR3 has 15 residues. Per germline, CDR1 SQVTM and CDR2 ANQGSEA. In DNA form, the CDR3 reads TGCAGCGTTAACGGGGGGACACCAGTCTATGGTGGCTACACCTTC. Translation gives CSVNGGTPVYGGYTF.

The CDR3 loop is CAWRTSGSRYEQFF. The DNA for the CDR3 is TGTGCCTGGAGGACTAGCGGGAGTAGATATGAGCAGTTCTTC. The rearrangement links TRBV30 to TRBJ2-1, with TRBD2 identical over 12 bases. The V gene end was trimmed by 3 bases and the J gene end by 8 bases; junction bases not matched to a gene: 5. CDR1 and CDR2 from the germline V gene are GTSNPN and SVGIG (reference sequence). The CDR3 sequence is 14 residues long.